This T cell receptor (beta chain) was captured by sequencing in a study of blood T cells in healthy people across ages. Study outcomes and limitations: Older individuals had lower TCR beta diversity per million T cells (the decline was roughly linear).

This clonotype was seen at least ten times. Its cognate antigen is unknown. CDR1 and CDR2 from the germline V gene are DFQATT and SNEGSKA (reference sequence). The CDR3 loop spans 15 amino acids. The junction had 7 bases not matched to a gene; V was cut back by 0 bases and J by 2 bases. Through a sample-barcoded 5' primer and a J-beta primer mix, a second PCR was run for roughly 7 to 12 cycles. Every sample returned 2.5 million or more CDR3-containing paired-end reads. TCRdb re-analysed the 5' RACE reads in MiXCR, keeping a single row per CDR3 protein. The table includes more than 800,000 distinct CDR3 sequences, more than 35% detected once. Researchers collected about 9.7 milliliters of peripheral blood from every single donor.

The sequencing input was blood. The chain carries TRBV20-1 and TRBJ2-7, with TRBD1 matching over 7 bases. The TCR comes from a woman between 55 and 75 years old in good health. This CDR3 reads CSARDRGTVTYEQYF. CDR3 DNA: TGCAGTGCTAGAGATAGGGGGACAGTGACCTACGAGCAGTACTTC.